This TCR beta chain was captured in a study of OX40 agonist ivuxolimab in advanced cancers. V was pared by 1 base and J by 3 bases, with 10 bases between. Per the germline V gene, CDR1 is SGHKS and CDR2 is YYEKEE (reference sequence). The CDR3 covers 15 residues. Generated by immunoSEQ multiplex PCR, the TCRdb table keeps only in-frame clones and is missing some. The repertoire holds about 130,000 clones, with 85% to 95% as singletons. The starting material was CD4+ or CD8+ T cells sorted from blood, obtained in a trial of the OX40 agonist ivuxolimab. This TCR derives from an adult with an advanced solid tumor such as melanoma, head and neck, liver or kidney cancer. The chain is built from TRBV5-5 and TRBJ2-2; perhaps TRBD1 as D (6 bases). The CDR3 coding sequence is TGTGCCAGCAGCTTGTCCTCAGGGGACACCGGGGAGCTGTTTTTT. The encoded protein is CASSLSSGDTGELFF.